This entry lists 10 T cell receptor beta chains sequenced from one sample in a study of blood T cell repertoires in COVID-19. TCRdb keeps only in-frame clones here, not all; method: immunoSEQ multiplex PCR. Here the sample spans roughly 56,000 clones, roughly 89% being singletons. The sequencing sample was made of peripheral blood. The receptors come from a man in his sixties with active COVID-19.

The CDR3 nucleotides are TGTGCCAGCAGTTTATTAATTAAGAGGACAGGGGGTTGGGGTCAGCCCCAGCATTTT. This gives the protein CASSLLIKRTGGWGQPQHF. The chain combines TRBV28 with TRBJ1-5; 10 nucleotides line up with TRBD1. From germline, CDR1 is MDHEN and CDR2 SYDVKM. With V trimmed by 1 base and J by 6 bases, 15 bases remained unmatched. CDR3 length equals 19 residues.

This chain connects TRBV19 to TRBJ2-7; a possible D gene is TRBD1 (5 bases). CDR3 length: 11 residues. CDR1 LNHDA and CDR2 SQIVND come from the germline V gene (reference sequence). V was shortened by 7 bases and J by 2 bases, with 6 bases between the two germline ends. CDR3 amino acids: CASKGAYEQYF. The CDR3 DNA is TGTGCCAGTAAAGGGGCCTACGAGCAGTACTTC. Supplemented by reference TRBV19 and TRBJ2-7, the full variable domain reads DGGITQSPKYLFRKEGQNVTLSCEQNLNHDAMYWYRQDPGQGLRLIYYSQIVNDFQKGDIAEGYSVSREKKESFPLTVTSAQKNPTAFYLCASKGAYEQYFGPGTRLTVT.

This chain connects TRBV7-9 to TRBJ2-1; 7 bases align to TRBD1. Looked up from germline, CDR1 is SEHNR and CDR2 is FQNEAQ (reference sequence). The CDR3 is made up of 15 amino acids. V shed 6 bases, J shed 4 bases, and the junction held 9 bases outside the gene matches. Here the CDR3 DNA reads TGTGCCAGCAGACCTTGGACAGGTCCTTACAATGAGCAGTTCTTC. It yields the protein CASRPWTGPYNEQFF. The full variable domain, its missing parts supplied by reference TRBV7-9 and TRBJ2-1, is DTGVSQNPRHKITKRGQNVTFRCDPISEHNRLYWYRQTLGQGPEFLTYFQNEAQLEKSRLLSDRFSAERPKGSFSTLEIQRTEQGDSAMYLCASRPWTGPYNEQFFGPGTRLTVL.

This sequence joins TRBV7-2 and TRBJ1-1; TRBD1 matches at 7 bases. The CDR3 sequence is 14 residues long. Germline assignment: CDR1 SGHTA and CDR2 FQGNSA. The junction had 3 bases not matched to a gene; V was cut back by 1 base and J by 4 bases. The CDR3 DNA sequence: TGTGCCAGCAGCTTAGAACACAGGGGCACTGAAGCTTTCTTT. This translates into CASSLEHRGTEAFF.

This chain connects TRBV7-2 to TRBJ1-6; D uncertain. CDR3 length: 14 residues. CDR1 is SGHTA and CDR2 is FQGNSA in the germline V gene. Trimming took off 4 bases at V and 10 bases at J, with 14 bases between the two ends. The CDR3 is CASSSSVSDSPLHF. CDR3 bases: TGTGCCAGCAGCTCTAGCGTATCTGACTCACCCCTCCACTTT.

This clone was observed a single time. The chain carries TRBV19 and TRBJ2-1; 9 bases fit TRBD1. Germline CDR1 reads LNHDA; CDR2 reads SQIVND (reference sequence). Trimming took 9 bases from V and 6 from J; bases not matched to a gene: 3. The CDR3 has 12 amino acids. The CDR3 bases are TGTGCCAGCCAGGGACAGGGCAATGAGCAGTTCTTC. This sequence encodes CASQGQGNEQFF.

The chain uses TRBV6-2 or TRBV6-3 and TRBJ2-7; D uncertain. V was trimmed by 5 bases and J by 3 bases, leaving 14 bases between them. Germline-derived CDR1 and CDR2 are MNHEY and SVGEGT. CDR3 length equals 14 residues. Here the CDR3 DNA reads TGTGCCAGCAGTCGCTATCCCTTGATCTACGAGCAGTACTTC. Its protein is CASSRYPLIYEQYF.

The genes are TRBV6-5 and TRBJ1-2; TRBD1 is a possible D gene (6 bases). The V and J ends lost 6 bases and 5 bases respectively, with 13 bases between them. CDR3 length: 13 residues. In germline, CDR1 is MNHEY, CDR2 SVGAGI. This chain's CDR3 is CASRRNRVYGYTF. The CDR3 nucleotides are TGTGCCAGCAGACGCAACAGGGTTTATGGCTACACCTTC.

The chain joins TRBV28 to TRBJ2-1, with D perhaps TRBD2 (5 bases). Trimming took off 8 bases at V and 7 bases at J, with 21 bases between the two ends. The CDR3 loop spans 15 amino acids. The germline gives CDR1 MDHEN, CDR2 SYDVKM. The chain's CDR3 is CASHYEGQGLNEQFF. In nucleotides, the CDR3 is TGTGCCAGCCACTACGAGGGCCAAGGGTTGAATGAGCAGTTCTTC.

The rearrangement uses TRBV28 and TRBJ1-2; 7 nucleotides agree with TRBD1. V shed 5 bases and J 5 bases; nucleotides not matched to a gene: 8. CDR3 length: 14 amino acids. Looked up from germline, CDR1 is MDHEN and CDR2 is SYDVKM. CDR3 DNA sequence: TGTGCCAGCAGTCTTGAGGGGGCGATTTATGGCTACACCTTC. This encodes CASSLEGAIYGYTF.